The clone carrying this TCR beta chain was counted at least ten times. Its target is not known. The CDR3 contains 16 residues. Germline V gene sequence: CDR1 SGHVS, CDR2 FQNEAQ. V shed 3 bases and J shed 3 bases, with 18 bases lying between them. The sample comes from a study of T cells in Graves' hyperthyroidism and ophthalmopathy. RNA transcripts served as the template for amplifying TCR beta CDR3 regions. RT-PCR in the first round (using the HTBI primer set) targeted the TCR CDR3. TCRdb re-analysed the multiplex PCR reads in MiXCR, keeping a single row per CDR3 protein. The sample comprises fewer than 550,000 distinct CDR3 sequences, 15% to 18% of which are singletons, and approximately 8% rests with the top ten. Patients showing uncontrolled infection, other autoimmune disease, pregnancy or lactation were ineligible. Study conclusions and caveats: Stable hyperthyroidism and ophthalmopathy were separated using 13 V-J signatures.

This receptor was identified in a woman in her late teens or twenties with Graves' hyperthyroidism. The sequencing input was blood. V gene TRBV7-8 combines with J gene TRBJ2-7; D not resolved. The CDR3 is CASSLTTRRAVYEQYF. Here the CDR3 DNA reads TGTGCCAGCAGCTTGACCACGAGAAGGGCCGTCTACGAGCAGTACTTC.